What follows are 15 T cell receptor beta chains derived from one specimen sequenced in a study of Graves' ophthalmopathy and Graves' hyperthyroidism. RNA transcripts were the template, and TCR beta CDR3 regions were amplified from them. HTBI primers primed a first-round RT-PCR, and a second-round multiplex PCR followed. TCRdb analysed the multiplex PCR reads with MiXCR anew, one entry per CDR3 protein. The sample has some 360,000 distinct CDR3 sequences, roughly a sixth seen once; the top ten hold around 2.4%. Material for sequencing was peripheral blood. The receptors here all came from an adult woman with stable Graves' hyperthyroidism.

This clonotype has a count of ten or more. The J gene is TRBJ1-1, the V gene TRBV11-1; D possibly corresponds to TRBD1 (6 bases). The CDR3 runs to 16 residues. V was pared by 5 bases and J by 0 bases, with 16 bases between. CDR1 is SGHAT and CDR2 is FQDESV in the germline V gene (reference sequence). The CDR3 reads CASSKRRGGMNTEAFF. CDR3 bases: TGTGCCAGCAGCAAACGGCGAGGGGGTATGAACACTGAAGCTTTCTTT.

This clonotype was seen many times. The genes are TRBV2 and TRBJ2-7; TRBD2 agrees at 9 bases. The CDR3 covers 14 residues. After removal of 5 bases from V and 7 bases from J, the junction contained 9 bases not matched to a gene. The germline gives CDR1 SNHLY, CDR2 FYNNEI. CDR3 bases: TGTGCCAGCAGTACCGGGACTAGCTTCGGTGAGCAGTACTTC. It translates to CASSTGTSFGEQYF. The variable domain in full, completed from reference TRBV2 and TRBJ2-7, reads EPEVTQTPSHQVTQMGQEVILRCVPISNHLYFYWYRQILGQKVEFLVSFYNNEISEKSEIFDDQFSVERPDGSNFTLKIRSTKLEDSAMYFCASSTGTSFGEQYFGPGTRLTVT.

This clonotype is a singleton in its sample. The rearrangement joins TRBV10-3 to TRBJ2-7; 12 nucleotides agree with TRBD2. Germline CDR1 ENHRY, CDR2 SYGVKD. J was trimmed by 4 bases and V by 2 bases; bases with no gene match: 6. This CDR3 contains 16 residues. CDR3 amino acids: CAISEGLAGGKYEQYF. The CDR3 DNA sequence: TGTGCCATCAGTGAGGGGCTAGCGGGAGGGAAGTACGAGCAGTACTTC.

The sample holds many counts of this clonotype. The V gene is TRBV2, the J gene TRBJ2-4, with D possibly being TRBD1 (6 bases). The ends were cut back, 5 bases at V and 8 bases at J, with 13 bases in the middle. The germline V gene encodes CDR1 SNHLY and CDR2 FYNNEI. The CDR3 loop spans 13 amino acids. The CDR3 sequence is CASSNDRTDIQYF. CDR3 nucleotide sequence: TGTGCCAGCAGTAATGACCGGACAGACATTCAGTACTTC.

The table lists this clonotype with many counts. The chain recombines TRBV20-1 with TRBJ2-7; 8 positions match TRBD2. The CDR3 extends over 13 amino acids. V lost 6 bases, J lost 6 bases, and 10 bases stayed unmatched. The germline V gene has CDR1 DFQATT and CDR2 SNEGSKA (reference sequence). CDR3 loop: CSAQTSDPLEQYF. CDR3 DNA sequence: TGCAGTGCGCAGACTAGCGACCCACTCGAGCAGTACTTC.

The table lists this clonotype with a few counts. The CDR3 DNA sequence: TGTGCCAGCAGCCAGGGTTGGGGGGAGCAGTACTTC. Protein: CASSQGWGEQYF. This sequence joins TRBV2 and TRBJ2-7; D could derive from TRBD1 or TRBD2 (5 bases each). CDR1 SNHLY and CDR2 FYNNEI come from the germline V gene. Trimming shortened V by 6 bases and J by 7 bases, and 13 bases separated the two germline ends. The CDR3 sequence is 12 residues long.

This clonotype was seen at least ten times. The chain uses TRBV6-5 and TRBJ1-2; D unclear. Germline loops: CDR1 MNHEY, CDR2 SVGAGI. The length of the CDR3 is 14 residues. Deletions cut 6 bases from V and 0 bases from J, with 11 bases between. The CDR3 DNA reads TGTGCCAGCAGACTCAGCGGGGCTAACTATGGCTACACCTTC. Translated: CASRLSGANYGYTF.

Ten or more counts support this clonotype. CDR3 amino acids: CASRRGQDSYEQYF. The CDR3 nucleotides read TGTGCCAGCAGGAGGGGACAGGACTCCTACGAGCAGTACTTC. The chain joins TRBV6-1 to TRBJ2-7, with TRBD1 identical over 8 bases. Germline-derived CDR1 and CDR2 are MNHNS and SASEGT. With V trimmed by 6 bases and J by 0 bases, 4 bases remained unmatched. CDR3 length: 14 residues.

This clonotype was counted at least ten times. This rearrangement joins TRBV6-6 to TRBJ2-2, with D tentatively TRBD1 (6 bases). The germline V and J ends were trimmed by 6 bases and 0 bases, with 23 bases remaining between them. The CDR3 has 19 residues. Germline V gives CDR1 MNHNY, CDR2 SVGAGI (reference sequence). CDR3 in amino acids: CASSYRASSSFANTGELFF. The CDR3 coding sequence is TGTGCCAGCAGCTACAGGGCTAGCAGCTCTTTTGCGAACACCGGGGAGCTGTTTTTT.

This clonotype was seen a few times. The chain is built from TRBV30 and TRBJ1-2; D is perhaps TRBD1 (5 bases). The V gene's germline CDR1 is GTSNPN and CDR2 SVGIG (reference sequence). The CDR3 has 14 amino acids. V lost 0 bases to trimming and J lost 3 bases, with 11 bases between them. CDR3 in DNA: TGTGCCTGGAGTGTTGACAGCAGATACTATGGCTACACCTTC. Protein sequence: CAWSVDSRYYGYTF. Based on the CDR3 plus reference TRBV30 and TRBJ1-2, the full variable domain is SQTIHQWPATLVQPVGSPLSLECTVEGTSNPNLYWYRQAAGRGLQLLFYSVGIGQISSEVPQNLSASRPQDRQFILSSKKLLLSDSGFYLCAWSVDSRYYGYTFGSGTRLTVV.

In its sample, this clonotype was seen many times. V usage is TRBV6-1 and J usage is TRBJ2-5, with 7 positions matching TRBD2. Per the germline V gene, CDR1 is MNHNS and CDR2 is SASEGT. J gave up 5 bases and V 2 bases, and 2 bases lay outside the gene matches. This CDR3 region has 13 residues. The CDR3 reads CASSELADETQYF. The CDR3 coding sequence is TGTGCCAGCAGTGAACTAGCGGACGAGACCCAGTACTTC.

This clonotype occurred many times. The gene calls are TRBV6-1 and TRBJ1-1; 11 positions match TRBD1. The CDR3 runs to 17 residues. The germline V gene encodes CDR1 MNHNS and CDR2 SASEGT. V lost 9 bases to trimming and J lost 4 bases; unmatched junction nucleotides: 16. CDR3 coding DNA: TGTGCCAGTGCTATCTGGACAGGGGGCTTGTGGGGCACTGAAGCTTTCTTT. Translation gives CASAIWTGGLWGTEAFF.

Regarding this clonotype: This clone may be a read error of a much larger clone one base away. The chain links TRBV7-2 to TRBJ2-7; 9 bases are shared with TRBD2. CDR1 and CDR2 (germline): SGHTA, FQGNSA. The CDR3 is made up of 14 amino acids. The CDR3 spells CASCLVRTSDEQYF. The CDR3 DNA reads TGTGCCAGCTGCTTAGTTCGGACTAGCGACGAGCAGTACTTC.

This clonotype appeared many times. V usage is TRBV6-1 and J usage is TRBJ2-7, with TRBD2 matching 9 bases. The J segment lost 2 bases and the V segment lost 3 bases, leaving 2 bases of the junction unmatched. The CDR3 is 14 amino acids. Per the germline V gene, CDR1 is MNHNS and CDR2 is SASEGT. The CDR3 DNA is TGTGCCAGCAGTGATCTAGCGGGAACCTACGAGCAGTACTTC. This sequence encodes CASSDLAGTYEQYF.

CDR3 sequence: CASSTNYRGDYGYTF. Written as DNA, the CDR3 is TGTGCCAGTAGTACCAATTACAGGGGCGACTATGGCTACACCTTC. The V call is TRBV19, the J call TRBJ1-2; TRBD1 aligns across 7 bases. Germline assignment: CDR1 LNHDA and CDR2 SQIVND (reference sequence). This CDR3 has 15 residues. V dropped 4 bases and J dropped 3; count of bases not matched to a gene: 8.